This TCR beta chain was sequenced for a study of shared clonotypes between healthy human individuals. On the study more broadly: Used for every donor were three CD4 naive, three CD4 memory, two CD8 naive and one CD8 memory plate.

Sequencing was at deep level. Data came from immunoSEQ multiplex PCR; TCRdb stores just in-frame clones and leaves some out. The sample has a few hundred thousand clones, around 97% seen once. A CD45RA+ naive subset and a CD45RA-negative memory subset were split from CD4+ cells. CDR1 and CDR2 from the germline V gene are SGHNT and YYREEE (reference sequence). The CDR3 is 15 residues long. Trimming took 4 bases from V and 0 from J, leaving 11 bases between them. In the case of this clone: Its target is not known.

The study's findings and limits: Approximately 5% of naive CD4 clonotypes were shared across four donors.

The chain uses TRBV5-4 and TRBJ2-1; D is perhaps TRBD2 (6 bases). Sequencing was performed on naive CD4+ T cells sorted from blood. The sample's subset: CD45RA+ positively selected. The sequence came from a woman aged 25 to 39 in good health. The CDR3 loop is CASSHRDFSYNEQFF. The CDR3 region has the DNA TGTGCCAGCAGCCATAGGGACTTCTCCTACAATGAGCAGTTCTTC. The whole variable domain, filled in from reference TRBV5-4 and TRBJ2-1, reads ETGVTQSPTHLIKTRGQQVTLRCSSQSGHNTVSWYQQALGQGPQFIFQYYREEENGRGNFPPRFSGLQFPNYSSELNVNALELDDSALYLCASSHRDFSYNEQFFGPGTRLTVL.